This T cell receptor (beta chain) came from a study of T-cell reconstitution after alpha-beta-depleted transplantation in children. The table lists this clonotype with many counts. TCRbeta library construction was performed incorporating unique molecular identifiers. TCRdb independently ran MiXCR on the PCR reads; one entry per CDR3 protein. The data hold some 75,000 distinct CDR3 sequences, with about 7% observed a single time. Trimming removed 3 bases from V and 5 bases from J, with 10 bases in between. This CDR3 spans 13 amino acids. The chain joins TRBV12-3 or TRBV12-4 to TRBJ1-1, with D possibly being TRBD1 (6 bases). The clonotype comes from a human donor who donated a stem cell graft to a child with acute lymphoblastic leukemia. The source material was PBMCs from the stem cell graft donor, sampled from the stem cell graft. For the CDR3, the DNA is TGTGCCAGCAGTTTGCAGGGGAGGACTGAAGCTTTCTTT. Its translation is CASSLQGRTEAFF.